This entry lists 7 T cell receptor beta chains sequenced from one sample in a study of T cells in Graves' hyperthyroidism and ophthalmopathy. TCR beta CDR3 region amplification was performed from RNA transcripts. Using the HTBI primer set, a first-round RT-PCR was run on the TCR CDR3. Each CDR3 protein is one row after TCRdb ran MiXCR on the multiplex PCR reads. The repertoire has roughly 380,000 distinct CDR3 sequences, 19% of them found once; the top ten carry about 4%. Sequenced: blood. The receptors were gathered from a woman aged 18-35 years with Graves' hyperthyroidism.

There are many counts of this clonotype. The chain links TRBV5-1 to TRBJ1-5; weak D call: TRBD1 (6 bases). Trimming cost V 0 bases and J 1 base, with 8 bases left between them. Germline V gene lookup returns CDR1 SGHRS and CDR2 YFSETQ. This CDR3 is 15 amino acids long. The CDR3 loop reads CASSLGTVSNQPQHF. The CDR3 region has the DNA TGCGCCAGCAGCTTGGGGACAGTGAGCAATCAGCCCCAGCATTTT.

This clonotype was seen repeatedly, ten times or more. The V gene is TRBV6-1, the J gene TRBJ2-5; TRBD2 aligns across 12 bases. The length of the CDR3 is 17 residues. Germline CDR1 MNHNS, CDR2 SASEGT. The junction had 9 bases not matched to a gene; V was cut back by 2 bases and J by 5 bases. The CDR3 region is CASSETSGGLQRETQYF. CDR3 DNA sequence: TGTGCCAGCAGTGAAACTAGCGGGGGGCTCCAACGGGAGACCCAGTACTTC.

This clonotype was detected ten times or more. The genes are TRBV6-5 and TRBJ2-7; 9 bases are shared with TRBD1. The CDR3 contains 14 residues. Germline CDR1 is MNHEY and CDR2 is SVGAGI. V was pared by 4 bases and J by 4 bases, with 5 bases of the junction left unmatched. The CDR3: CASSSGTGRYEQYF. CDR3 in DNA: TGTGCCAGCAGTTCCGGGACAGGGCGGTACGAGCAGTACTTC.

The V call is TRBV29-1, the J call TRBJ1-1, with D unclear. The V end lost 2 bases, the J end lost 1 base, and 5 bases lay between the germline ends. Germline CDR1 and CDR2: SQVTM and ANQGSEA. This CDR3 contains 12 residues. CDR3 loop: CSVERANTEAFF. The DNA for the CDR3 is TGCAGCGTTGAAAGAGCGAACACTGAAGCTTTCTTT.

In DNA form, the CDR3 reads TGTGCCAGTAGTCGCAGGGGTGGGCAGCCCCAGCATTTT. Residues: CASSRRGGQPQHF. The V and J genes are TRBV19 and TRBJ1-5, with a weak D call TRBD1 (6 bases). V lost 5 bases, J lost 7 bases, and 12 bases lay in between. Germline CDR1 is LNHDA and CDR2 is SQIVND (reference sequence). The CDR3 spans 13 residues.

This clonotype was counted many times. The CDR3: CASTLPGQSYEQYF. In DNA, the CDR3 is TGTGCCAGCACTCTCCCGGGACAGAGTTACGAGCAGTACTTC. The rearrangement joins TRBV6-1 to TRBJ2-7; 7 nucleotides align to TRBD1. V was clipped by 7 bases and J by 4 bases; unmatched bases: 10. The germline gives CDR1 MNHNS, CDR2 SASEGT. The CDR3 runs to 14 residues.

The V call is TRBV12-5, the J call TRBJ1-1, with D hard to call. This CDR3 region has 9 residues. With 6 bases removed from V and 11 bases from J, the gap between germline ends came to 7 bases. Per germline, CDR1 LGHNT and CDR2 FRNRAP. The CDR3 sequence is CASGSSAFF. In nucleotides, the CDR3 is TGTGCTAGTGGCTCGAGCGCTTTCTTT.